The 6 T cell receptor beta chains presented below share a single source sample, sequenced in a study of control samples from healthy donors and cancer patients (dated by TCRdb to the early 2020s). Libraries were made using the immunoSEQ multiplex PCR assay. This immuneACCESS table, as held by TCRdb, lists in-frame sequences with V and J called but not all clones. Of the missing ones, under half trace to an unresolved V gene in checked studies; the others have no known cause. Within this sample are approximately 150,000 clones, with around 94% of them counted one time only. The ten largest clones add up to 1.3% of the sample. The sample consisted of blood. Receptor source: a woman aged 18 to 35 in good health.

This chain connects TRBV7-2 to TRBJ1-1; TRBD1 might be the D (5 bases). Germline-derived CDR1 and CDR2 are SGHTA and FQGNSA. V was pared by 5 bases and J by 4 bases, with 14 bases between. The CDR3 loop spans 14 amino acids. CDR3 bases: TGTGCCAGCAGCGCAGGGATTTTAGGCACTGAAGCTTTCTTT. It specifies CASSAGILGTEAFF.

This CDR3 reads CASSPLQGLGGGAQYF. CDR3 nucleotides: TGTGCCAGCAGCCCGTTGCAGGGACTTGGAGGGGGGGCCCAGTACTTC. This chain uses TRBV11-2 with TRBJ2-5; D is perhaps TRBD2 (7 bases). CDR1 and CDR2 (germline): SGHAT, FQNNGV. The ends were cut back, 5 bases at V and 9 bases at J, with 25 bases in the middle. The CDR3 runs to 16 residues.

The chain combines TRBV27 with TRBJ1-1, with TRBD1 as a possible D gene (5 bases). The CDR3 covers 13 residues. CDR1 and CDR2 from the germline V gene are MNHEY and SMNVEV (reference sequence). Trimming pared 8 bases from V and 4 bases from J, leaving 14 bases between. DNA of the CDR3: TGTGCCAGCGGGGGGGGTGGGGTCACTGAAGCTTTCTTT. The encoded protein is CASGGGGVTEAFF.

This rearrangement joins TRBV5-1 to TRBJ1-1, with no clear D. The V gene lost 4 bases and the J gene lost 1 base, with 11 bases spanning the gap. The CDR3 sequence is 14 residues long. Germline V lookup: CDR1 SGHRS, CDR2 YFSETQ. CDR3 in DNA: TGCGCCAGCAGCGCCTCCCGGAAGAACACTGAAGCTTTCTTT. Residues: CASSASRKNTEAFF.

As for this clone: The sample holds other DNA sequences that translate to the same CDR3. The chain recombines TRBV5-1 with TRBJ2-7, with D perhaps TRBD2 (5 bases). The CDR3 spans 13 residues. Germline values: CDR1 SGHRS, CDR2 YFSETQ. The ends were cut back, 0 bases at V and 3 bases at J, with 7 bases in the middle. The CDR3 DNA sequence: TGCGCCAGCAGCTTGGTGGGGAGCTACGAGCAGTACTTC. This encodes CASSLVGSYEQYF.

This clone was picked up a small number of times. The V call is TRBV5-8, the J call TRBJ1-3; D gene ambiguous. The germline V gene encodes CDR1 SGHTS and CDR2 YDEGEE. Trimming took off 0 bases at V and 4 bases at J, with 11 bases between the two ends. The CDR3 extends over 15 amino acids. In nucleotides, the CDR3 is TGTGCCAGCAGCTTGGGGGCGGGCGGCGGAAACACCATATATTTT. Translation gives CASSLGAGGGNTIYF.